The clone carrying this T cell receptor beta chain was seen many times. Regarding time point: newly diagnosed GD, antithyroid drugs for less than 3 months. Scientists built the TCR library using RNA that was extracted from PBMCs. The CDR3 has 13 amino acids. The germline V gene encodes CDR1 DFQATT and CDR2 SNEGSKA (reference sequence). Trimming removed 6 bases from V and 7 bases from J, with 17 bases in between. Through Arm-PCR of CDR3 regions and iRepertoire HTBI primers, TCR beta libraries were built. Via MiXCR, TCRdb re-called the multiplex PCR reads, giving one row per CDR3 protein. The sample carries about 350,000 distinct CDR3 sequences, around 16% recorded once. This sample stems from a study of regulatory T cells in long-lasting Graves disease. Overall study: Recently diagnosed Graves' patients had received antithyroid drugs for under 3 months.

These records were also assigned to another study, of T cells in Graves' hyperthyroidism and ophthalmopathy. That publication notes: Graves' hyperthyroidism was deemed stable given no ophthalmopathy progression within 18 months. Blood held most thyroid clonotypes expanded above 0.001 frequency.

The sample was peripheral blood mononuclear cells (PBMCs), taken at new diagnosis, from a patient treated with antithyroid drugs. This clonotype was sampled from a young woman with Graves disease. The chain joins TRBV20-1 to TRBJ2-3, with D hard to call. In DNA, the CDR3 is TGCAGTGCCGGAAAGGATTCCAGTTATACGCAGTATTTT. This translates into CSAGKDSSYTQYF.